What follows are 8 T cell receptor beta chains derived from one specimen sequenced in a study of neoadjuvant anti-PD-1 for oral cavity cancer. TCRdb's table, derived via immunoSEQ multiplex PCR, lists solely in-frame clones and lacks some. The sample yields roughly 40,000 clones, approximately 80% seen once. Time point noted: after neoadjuvant nivolumab, at surgical resection. Sequencing used PBMCs, obtained after nivolumab (anti-PD-1) treatment. These receptors all stem from a person between 35 and 79 years old with oral cavity squamous cell carcinoma.

The chain employs TRBV7-9 and TRBJ2-7; 8 positions match TRBD1. Germline V gives CDR1 SEHNR, CDR2 FQNEAQ (reference sequence). The CDR3 has 14 residues. V trimming: 4 bases; J trimming: 5 bases; junction bases outside the gene matches: 7. The DNA for the CDR3 is TGTGCCAGCAGCTACAGGACAGGGATCAACGAGCAGTACTTC. As protein: CASSYRTGINEQYF.

This chain uses TRBV28 with TRBJ2-7, with a tentative D call TRBD2 (6 bases). The CDR3 is 15 residues long. Germline loops: CDR1 MDHEN, CDR2 SYDVKM. With 6 bases removed from V and 1 base from J, the gap between germline ends came to 16 bases. CDR3 loop: CASSRRGGISYEQYF. The CDR3 region has the DNA TGTGCCAGCAGCCGAAGGGGCGGGATTTCCTACGAGCAGTACTTC.

This clone occurred once. V is TRBV27 and J is TRBJ2-3; TRBD2 might be the D (6 bases). V lost 6 bases and J lost 2, with 12 bases in between. This CDR3 is 14 amino acids long. CDR1 is MNHEY, CDR2 SMNVEV, per germline (reference sequence). The CDR3 nucleotides read TGTGCCAGCAGAGCTTGGAGGGTCACAGATACGCAGTATTTT. Protein sequence: CASRAWRVTDTQYF.

This clone has just a few counts. V and J are TRBV5-1 and TRBJ2-1; D possibly matches TRBD1 or TRBD2 (6 bases each). There are 13 residues in the CDR3. CDR1 is SGHRS, CDR2 YFSETQ, per germline. V lost 4 bases to trimming and J lost 6 bases, with 11 bases between them. CDR3 sequence (DNA): TGCGCCAGCAGCGTCGGGGGCATCAATGAGCAGTTCTTC. Its protein is CASSVGGINEQFF.

The chain is built from TRBV6-6 and TRBJ2-7; D is perhaps TRBD1 (5 bases). The CDR3 covers 12 residues. Trimming left V 0 bases short and J 9 bases short, with 9 bases between. Germline lookup yields CDR1 MNHNY and CDR2 SVGAGI (reference sequence). DNA of the CDR3: TGTGCCAGCAGTTACTCGACAGAAAGGCAGTACTTC. This encodes CASSYSTERQYF.

This clone was recorded a few times. This chain uses TRBV9 with TRBJ2-3; 8 nucleotides align to TRBD2. The germline V gene has CDR1 SGDLS and CDR2 YYNGEE. CDR3 length: 15 amino acids. V was pared by 4 bases and J by 15 bases, with 19 bases of the junction left unmatched. Here the CDR3 reads CASSPRTLGASGFYF. CDR3 bases: TGTGCCAGCAGCCCTCGTACTCTTGGGGCTAGCGGGTTTTATTTT.

This chain connects TRBV18 to TRBJ2-1; 9 positions agree with TRBD2. The CDR3 has 16 residues. Losses at the gene ends were 3 bases for V and 2 bases for J; bases not matched to a gene: 5. Germline V lookup: CDR1 KGHSH, CDR2 LQKENI. For the CDR3, the DNA is TGTGCCAGCTCACCCCCCGGGACTAGCACCTACAATGAGCAGTTCTTC. The encoded protein is CASSPPGTSTYNEQFF.

The rearrangement links TRBV10-2 to TRBJ2-7; D unresolved. V was trimmed by 4 bases and J by 3 bases, leaving 7 bases between them. CDR1 is WSHSY, CDR2 SAAADI, per germline. This CDR3 has 12 amino acids. Here the CDR3 reads CASSGSGYEQYF. The CDR3 bases are TGCGCCAGCAGTGGTTCTGGCTACGAGCAGTACTTC.